The entry below gives a single TCR beta chain sequence along with its context. The antigen is unknown. This CDR3 spans 12 amino acids. V was clipped by 3 bases and J by 5 bases, with 7 bases between them. Germline CDR1 WSHSY, CDR2 SAAADI. Both 60 Vbeta primers and 13 Jbeta primers went into the PCR. Generated by immunoSEQ multiplex PCR, the TCRdb table keeps only in-frame clones and is missing some. The sample includes over 150,000 clones, roughly 76% of them seen just once. These data originate in a study of cytomegalovirus exposure and HLA in healthy donors. Study context: Among the approximately 400 genotyped donors, 70% to 85% were placed in the Caucasian-associated ancestry cluster. Study-wide points: HLA restriction was apparent for most CMV-associated TCR beta chains in a later analysis.

V is TRBV10-2 and J is TRBJ2-5, with D unclear. This TCR derives from a male donor in good health and CMV-seronegative. The sequenced sample consisted of PBMCs. The chain's CDR3 is CASSESRETQYF. CDR3 bases: TGCGCCAGCAGTGAAAGTCGGGAGACCCAGTACTTC.